The 21 T cell receptor beta chains below come from one sample, sequenced in a study of shared clonotypes between healthy human individuals. Sequenced by immunoSEQ multiplex PCR; TCRdb stores in-frame clones only, minus some. The sample contains 2,500,000 or so clones, around 90% of which appear only once. Sequencing was done on a sample of naive CD4+ T cells from PBMCs. The subset denotes: CD45RA+ positively selected. Receptor source: a man younger than 35 in good health. Some clones in this sample may be carry-over from other donors' samples.

The genes are TRBV6-5 and TRBJ2-3, with D perhaps given as TRBD1 or TRBD2 (5 bases each). The germline V gene has CDR1 MNHEY and CDR2 SVGAGI. The CDR3 length is 14 residues. With 6 bases removed from V and 6 bases from J, the gap between germline ends came to 16 bases. The DNA of the CDR3 is TGTGCCAGCAGCGGACACTTAGCGAGGGATACGCAGTATTTT. As protein: CASSGHLARDTQYF.

The chain recombines TRBV7-8 with TRBJ2-7; 9 bases line up with TRBD1. J gave up 6 bases and V 2 bases, and 14 bases lay outside the gene matches. Per germline, CDR1 SGHVS and CDR2 FQNEAQ. This CDR3 is built from 17 residues. This CDR3 reads CASSLYPGAGQGSEQYF. The CDR3 nucleotides read TGTGCCAGCAGCTTATATCCCGGGGCGGGACAGGGATCCGAGCAGTACTTC.

This chain connects TRBV5-4 to TRBJ2-2; D perhaps matches TRBD2 (6 bases). The V end lost 0 bases, the J end lost 5 bases, and 8 bases lay between the germline ends. CDR1 SGHNT and CDR2 YYREEE come from the germline V gene (reference sequence). This CDR3 has 14 residues. The CDR3 sequence: CASSLDLATGELFF. In DNA, the CDR3 is TGTGCCAGCAGCTTGGACCTAGCGACCGGGGAGCTGTTTTTT.

The V call is TRBV29-1, the J call TRBJ2-7, with TRBD2 as a possible D gene (7 bases). The CDR3 extends over 16 amino acids. Trimming removed 4 bases at V and 2 bases at J, with 21 bases between. Germline-derived CDR1 and CDR2 are SQVTM and ANQGSEA. CDR3 amino acids: CSVGQAQGGRAYEQYF. The CDR3 DNA sequence: TGCAGCGTTGGTCAAGCACAGGGAGGGCGGGCCTACGAGCAGTACTTC.

In this sample, this clone turned up a few times. Other DNA sequences in the sample encode the same CDR3. The chain couples TRBV20-1 to TRBJ1-2, with D uncertain. The CDR3 is 11 amino acids. The germline V gene has CDR1 DFQATT and CDR2 SNEGSKA (reference sequence). V was pared by 5 bases and J by 4 bases, with 8 bases between. The CDR3 DNA follows: TGCAGTGCTTCCTCGGGCTATGGCTACACCTTC. Protein: CSASSGYGYTF.

CDR3 in DNA: TGTGCCAGCAGTTACCAGGGTAGGTGCCGGGAGCTGTTTTTT. Protein product: CASSYQGRCRELFF. The rearrangement uses TRBV6-5 and TRBJ2-2, with D possibly TRBD1 on 5 matching bases. CDR3 length: 14 residues. V lost 2 bases to trimming and J lost 9 bases, with 13 bases between them. In germline, CDR1 is MNHEY, CDR2 SVGAGI.

V is TRBV7-6 and J is TRBJ2-7, with D possibly being TRBD1 or TRBD2 (6 bases each). Germline CDR1 is SGHVS and CDR2 is FNYEAQ. The CDR3 has 15 amino acids. Trimming took 5 bases from V and 2 from J, leaving 16 bases between them. The CDR3 sequence is CASSPNRGPTYEQYF. DNA of the CDR3: TGTGCCAGCAGCCCCAATCGGGGGCCCACCTACGAGCAGTACTTC. The complete variable domain, with remaining parts taken from reference TRBV7-6 and TRBJ2-7, reads GAGVSQSPRYKVTKRGQDVALRCDPISGHVSLYWYRQALGQGPEFLTYFNYEAQQDKSGLPNDRFSAERPEGSISTLTIQRTEQRDSAMYRCASSPNRGPTYEQYFGPGTRLTVT.

V usage is TRBV28 and J usage is TRBJ1-2, with 11 bases matching TRBD1. CDR1 and CDR2 (germline): MDHEN, SYDVKM. The length of the CDR3 is 17 residues. Germline trimming cut 4 bases from V and 4 bases from J; bases unmatched to any gene: 11. The CDR3 protein is CASSSAGTGGGSYGYTF. CDR3 DNA: TGTGCCAGCAGTTCCGCCGGGACAGGGGGTGGTAGCTATGGCTACACCTTC.

The chain is built from TRBV7-2 and TRBJ1-5; no reliable D call. The CDR3 runs 13 residues. V gave up 3 bases and J gave up 4 bases, with 7 bases separating them. CDR1 SGHTA and CDR2 FQGNSA come from the germline V gene. CDR3 sequence: CASSFNPNQPQHF. For the CDR3, the DNA is TGTGCCAGCAGCTTCAACCCTAATCAGCCCCAGCATTTT. The whole variable domain, remainder taken from reference TRBV7-2 and TRBJ1-5, is GAGVSQSPSNKVTEKGKDVELRCDPISGHTALYWYRQSLGQGLEFLIYFQGNSAPDKSGLPSDRFSAERTGGSVSTLTIQRTQQEDSAVYLCASSFNPNQPQHFGDGTRLSIL.

The gene calls are TRBV28 and TRBJ2-3; 8 bases line up with TRBD2. Germline CDR1 reads MDHEN; CDR2 reads SYDVKM. V gave up 6 bases and J gave up 5 bases; unmatched junction bases: 10. CDR3 size: 15 residues. For the CDR3, the DNA is TGTGCCAGCAGCTTCGAGAGCGGGGGATTAGATACGCAGTATTTT. Translation gives CASSFESGGLDTQYF.

The V and J genes are TRBV19 and TRBJ2-1; the D is unclear. The V end lost 3 bases, the J end lost 6 bases, and 9 bases lay between the germline ends. CDR3 size: 13 residues. CDR1 is LNHDA and CDR2 is SQIVND in the germline V gene (reference sequence). CDR3 region: CASSISKGNEQFF. Written as DNA, the CDR3 is TGTGCCAGTAGTATTTCGAAAGGCAATGAGCAGTTCTTC.

This sequence joins TRBV10-2 and TRBJ1-5; D is unresolved. Germline CDR1 reads WSHSY; CDR2 reads SAAADI. Trimming cost V 3 bases and J 5 bases, with 11 bases left between them. The CDR3 has 14 residues. The CDR3 DNA is TGCGCCAGCAGTGACGGTGTTCCGGATCAGCCCCAGCATTTT. Protein sequence: CASSDGVPDQPQHF.

The chain carries TRBV7-3 and TRBJ2-1, with a possible D match to TRBD2 (5 bases). The V end lost 1 base, the J end lost 7 bases, and 8 bases lay between the germline ends. Germline V gives CDR1 SGHTA, CDR2 FQGTGA. The CDR3 contains 13 residues. The CDR3 DNA reads TGTGCCAGCAGCTTAATTGGCGGGAATGAGCAGTTCTTC. It is translated as CASSLIGGNEQFF.

The J gene is TRBJ2-3, the V gene TRBV11-1; no clear D gene. V dropped 3 bases and J dropped 6 bases, with 10 bases sitting between them. From germline, CDR1 is SGHAT and CDR2 FQDESV (reference sequence). There are 13 residues in the CDR3. CDR3 DNA sequence: TGTGCCAGCAGCTTTTCGGCTGGGGATACGCAGTATTTT. Translation: CASSFSAGDTQYF.

The chain joins TRBV7-2 to TRBJ1-3; possibly TRBD1 for D (6 bases). Trimming cost V 3 bases and J 4 bases, with 13 bases left between them. Per germline, CDR1 SGHTA and CDR2 FQGNSA. The CDR3 spans 15 residues. The CDR3 sequence is CASSFTGTTGNTIYF. CDR3 bases: TGTGCCAGCAGCTTTACTGGGACAACAGGAAACACCATATATTTT. Variable domain in full (rest from reference TRBV7-2 and TRBJ1-3): GAGVSQSPSNKVTEKGKDVELRCDPISGHTALYWYRQSLGQGLEFLIYFQGNSAPDKSGLPSDRFSAERTGGSVSTLTIQRTQQEDSAVYLCASSFTGTTGNTIYFGEGSWLTVV.

The chain recombines TRBV28 with TRBJ2-3, with D maybe TRBD2 (5 bases). V gave up 4 bases and J gave up 5 bases, with 13 bases separating them. The germline CDR1 and CDR2 sequences are MDHEN and SYDVKM. This CDR3 is 14 amino acids long. The CDR3: CASSSRDQLDTQYF. The CDR3 nucleotides read TGTGCCAGCAGTTCCCGGGATCAACTAGATACGCAGTATTTT. The full variable domain, rest sourced from reference TRBV28 and TRBJ2-3, is DVKVTQSSRYLVKRTGEKVFLECVQDMDHENMFWYRQDPGLGLRLIYFSYDVKMKEKGDIPEGYSVSREKKERFSLILESASTNQTSMYLCASSSRDQLDTQYFGPGTRLTVL.

The chain carries TRBV6-5 and TRBJ1-1; possible D gene TRBD1, 5 bases. From germline, CDR1 is MNHEY and CDR2 SVGAGI. Trimming shortened V by 5 bases and J by 4 bases, and 17 bases separated the two germline ends. This CDR3 has 15 amino acids. The CDR3 sequence: CASSLPGRVGTEAFF. The CDR3 region has the DNA TGTGCCAGCAGTCTACCGGGCAGGGTGGGCACTGAAGCTTTCTTT.

This clone was recorded only once. This rearrangement joins TRBV5-4 to TRBJ1-3; no clear D. Trimming took off 0 bases at V and 0 bases at J, with 10 bases between the two ends. The CDR3 sequence is 16 residues long. Germline V gives CDR1 SGHNT, CDR2 YYREEE (reference sequence). The DNA of the CDR3 is TGTGCCAGCAGCTTGGTCGGGGTTGGCTCTGGAAACACCATATATTTT. Encoded protein: CASSLVGVGSGNTIYF.

The sample holds a few counts of this clone. The V and J genes are TRBV19 and TRBJ1-5; tentative D call: TRBD1 (6 bases). The germline CDR1 and CDR2 sequences are LNHDA and SQIVND (reference sequence). V was trimmed by 6 bases and J by 4 bases, leaving 10 bases between them. This CDR3 has 13 residues. CDR3 bases: TGTGCCAGTAGGCGGACAGCAAATCAGCCCCAGCATTTT. Its protein is CASRRTANQPQHF.

The chain joins TRBV5-1 to TRBJ2-1; D possibly corresponds to TRBD2 (5 bases). The CDR3 is made up of 15 amino acids. Trimming took off 3 bases at V and 2 bases at J, with 12 bases between the two ends. The V gene's germline CDR1 is SGHRS and CDR2 YFSETQ. The CDR3 DNA is TGCGCCAGCAGCTCCTGGGAGTACCCCTACAATGAGCAGTTCTTC. It encodes CASSSWEYPYNEQFF.

CDR3 residues: CASTDGGTPYEQYF. CDR3 coding DNA: TGTGCCAGCACCGACGGGGGGACACCCTACGAGCAGTACTTC. V usage is TRBV28 and J usage is TRBJ2-7; TRBD2 is a possible D gene (7 bases). Deletions cut 7 bases from V and 2 bases from J, with 15 bases between. The germline gives CDR1 MDHEN, CDR2 SYDVKM. This CDR3 region has 14 residues.